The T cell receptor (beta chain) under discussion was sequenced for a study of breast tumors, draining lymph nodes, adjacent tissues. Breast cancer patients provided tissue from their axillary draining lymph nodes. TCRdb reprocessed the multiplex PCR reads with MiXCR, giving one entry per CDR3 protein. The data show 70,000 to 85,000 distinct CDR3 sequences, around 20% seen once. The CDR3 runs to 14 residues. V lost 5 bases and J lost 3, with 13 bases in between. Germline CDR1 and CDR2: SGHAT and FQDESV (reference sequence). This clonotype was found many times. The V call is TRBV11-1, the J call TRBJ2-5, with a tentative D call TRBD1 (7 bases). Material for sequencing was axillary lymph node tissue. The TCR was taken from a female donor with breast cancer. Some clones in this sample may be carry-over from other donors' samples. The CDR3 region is CASSQGGIEETQYF. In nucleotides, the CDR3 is TGTGCCAGCAGCCAGGGGGGTATTGAAGAGACCCAGTACTTC.